This is a list of T cell receptor beta chains from one sample in a study of blood T cell repertoires in COVID-19. Generated by immunoSEQ multiplex PCR, the TCRdb table keeps only in-frame clones and is missing some. The sample has 150,000 to 200,000 clones, over 80% seen once; the top ten hold around 6.3%. Sequencing was performed on peripheral blood. The receptor source for this set is a woman aged 40 to 50 with COVID-19, enrolled during active disease. The CDR3 runs from the conserved cysteine through the conserved F or W. D genes are given only for firm matches. Not every row has a clone size; where given, it reads once, few, many or a size class.

>TRBV12-5|TRBD1|TRBJ1-5|.
TGTGCTAGTGGTGGGGACAGGGGGATTGGATACCCCCAGCATTTT
CASGGDRGIGYPQHF
>TRBV6-5|TRBD1|TRBJ1-2|.
TGTGCCAGCAGTTACTCCCCGGGACAGGGGGCGGGTTACACCTTC
CASSYSPGQGAGYTF
>TRBV18|.|TRBJ1-1|.
TGTGCCAGCTCACCACGGGGGGAAACTGAAGCTTTCTTT
CASSPRGETEAFF
>TRBV5-4|.|TRBJ2-5|.
TGTGCCAGCACCCCGGGGTTCAGAGAAGAGACCCAGTACTTC
CASTPGFREETQYF
>TRBV27|.|TRBJ2-5|once
TGTGCCAGCAGTTTCCGGGAAGAAGAGACCCAGTACTTC
CASSFREEETQYF
>TRBV5-1|.|TRBJ1-6|.
TGCGCCAGCAGCGCGAGCCTCAGGGGCCCGGAGTCACCCCTCCACTTT
CASSASLRGPESPLHF
>TRBV28|.|TRBJ1-3|.
TGTGCCAGCAGGGGGGGGACAACTGGAAACACCATATATTTT
CASRGGTTGNTIYF
>TRBV5-1|.|TRBJ1-3|.
TGCGCCAGCAGCTTGGCTGCAACTTGGGGAAACACCATATATTTT
CASSLAATWGNTIYF
>TRBV11-2|.|TRBJ2-2|medium-sized
TGTGCCAGCAGCTTAGTCCCAGATCCCAACACCGGGGAGCTGTTTTTT
CASSLVPDPNTGELFF
>TRBV6-5|TRBD1|TRBJ1-5|few
TGTGCCAGCAGGGCTGGACAGGGCGGTCAGCCCCAGCATTTT
CASRAGQGGQPQHF
>TRBV19|TRBD1|TRBJ1-2|few
TGTGCCAGTAGTATAGGACAGGGGGCTTATGGCTACACCTTC
CASSIGQGAYGYTF
>TRBV5-6|TRBD1|TRBJ2-7|.
TGTGCCAGCAGCTTGGGCGGATGGACAGGGGCCGACGAGCAGTACTTC
CASSLGGWTGADEQYF
>TRBV6-5|.|TRBJ1-1|.
TGTGCCAGCAGTTACTCCTCGGCTGAAGCTTTCTTT
CASSYSSAEAFF
>TRBV6-6|TRBD1|TRBJ1-3|.
TGTGCCAGCAGTCCGATAGGGGGCGCTGGAAACACCATATATTTT
CASSPIGGAGNTIYF
>TRBV28|.|TRBJ1-3|.
TGTGCCAGCAGTCCTCGACAGATCACCATATATTTT
CASSPRQITIYF
>TRBV7-2|.|TRBJ2-1|.
TGTGCCAGCAGCTTGTTACAGGGAAATGAGCAGTTCTTC
CASSLLQGNEQFF
>TRBV2|TRBD1|TRBJ2-7|.
TGTGCCAGCAGTGAAGGGGACAGGGTTTACGAGCAGTACTTC
CASSEGDRVYEQYF
>TRBV19|.|TRBJ2-7|.
TGTGCCAGTTCTGACAGGCGCGGTTACGAGCAGTACTTC
CASSDRRGYEQYF
>TRBV7-9|.|TRBJ2-1|once
TGTGCCAGCAGCTTCGGGGTTTCTCAGTTCTTC
CASSFGVSQFF
>TRBV5-4|.|TRBJ1-3|few
TGTGCCAGCAGCTCGGCGACTGGAAAAGGAAACACCATATATTTT
CASSSATGKGNTIYF
>TRBV15|TRBD1|TRBJ1-1|.
TGTGCCACCAGCAGACCAGGGGGCGCCGGCACTGAAGCTTTCTTT
CATSRPGGAGTEAFF
>TRBV1|.|TRBJ2-7|.
TGCACCAGCAGCCAAGATCCCGAGGGATACTACGAGCAGTACTTC
CTSSQDPEGYYEQYF
>TRBV19|TRBD2|TRBJ2-1|.
TGTGCCAGTAGCCCTAAGCGGGGCAACGACAATGAGCAGTTCTTC
CASSPKRGNDNEQFF
>TRBV3-1/TRBV3-2|.|TRBJ2-1|.
TGTGCCAGCAGCCAAGACCCGACTGGAAACAATGAGCAGTTCTTC
CASSQDPTGNNEQFF
>TRBV19|.|TRBJ1-1|.
TGTGCCAGTAGTATTCAGGGAATAGGGGGGAACACTGAAGCTTTCTTT
CASSIQGIGGNTEAFF
>TRBV2|TRBD1|TRBJ1-5|.
TGTGCCAGGGGGACAGGGGAGGATCAGCCCCAGCATTTT
CARGTGEDQPQHF
>TRBV29-1|.|TRBJ2-7|.
TGCAGCATCTGGGACACCTCCTACGAGCAGTACTTC
CSIWDTSYEQYF
>TRBV19|TRBD1|TRBJ2-7|.
TGTGCCAGTAGTCCCGGGGACAGGCGCGTACATTACGAGCAGTACTTC
CASSPGDRRVHYEQYF
>TRBV19|TRBD1|TRBJ1-2|.
TGTGCCAGTAGTATGACAGGGGACTATGGCTACACCTTC
CASSMTGDYGYTF
>TRBV9|TRBD2|TRBJ2-7|.
TGTGCCAGCAGCCCCTCGACTAGCGGGGTCTCCTACGAGCAGTACTTC
CASSPSTSGVSYEQYF
>TRBV5-1|.|TRBJ1-3|.
TGCGCCAGCAGGGAGGGTGCTGCTGGAAACACCATATATTTT
CASREGAAGNTIYF
>TRBV7-6|.|TRBJ1-5|few
TGTGCCAGCAGCTTAAATACAGGGAGCGATCAGCCCCAGCATTTT
CASSLNTGSDQPQHF
>TRBV6-6|.|TRBJ1-4|.
TGTGCCAGCACGGGCAGGGAGGGAGAAAAACTGTTTTTT
CASTGREGEKLFF
>TRBV24-1|TRBD1|TRBJ1-1|few
TGTGCCACCAGTGATTTGCGTTCCGAAGGGGGCCGGCGCACTGAAGCTTTCTTT
CATSDLRSEGGRRTEAFF
>TRBV5-1|.|TRBJ1-2|.
TGCGCCAGCAGCTCATCCGGGGACTATGGCTACACCTTC
CASSSSGDYGYTF
>TRBV19|.|TRBJ2-1|.
TGTGCCAGTAGTAGCCGGGTTGTCCAAAGAACCTACAATGAGCAGTTCTTC
CASSSRVVQRTYNEQFF
>TRBV6-5|.|TRBJ2-1|.
TGTGCCAGCAGAACTGACAGCATCTCCTACAATGAGCAGTTCTTC
CASRTDSISYNEQFF
>TRBV5-1|TRBD1|TRBJ1-1|.
TGCGCCAGCAGCAAAGGTGGGACAGGGTTGGACCAACCTGAAGCTTTCTTT
CASSKGGTGLDQPEAFF
>TRBV7-2|.|TRBJ1-6|.
TGTGCCAGCAGCGCGTTTAAGGGGAATTCACCCCTCCACTTT
CASSAFKGNSPLHF
>TRBV11-2|TRBD1|TRBJ1-2|.
TGTGCCAGCGGGATTACAGGGGGTCACTATGGCTACACCTTC
CASGITGGHYGYTF
>TRBV27|.|TRBJ1-2|once
TGTGCCAGCAGTCTCGGGTTAGAGTATGGCTACACCTTC
CASSLGLEYGYTF
>TRBV6-1|.|TRBJ1-1|once
TGTGCCAGCATCGGGACACCTCCCATGAACACTGAAGCTTTCTTT
CASIGTPPMNTEAFF
>TRBV3-1/TRBV3-2|.|TRBJ2-2|.
TGTGCCAGCAGCCAAGTTCTTGGCGGCACCGGGGGGCTGTTTTTT
CASSQVLGGTGGLFF